This T cell receptor beta chain was profiled in a study of control samples from healthy donors and cancer patients (dated by TCRdb to about 2020). Comments on this clone: Its antigen is not yet known. No clone much larger than this one lies a single base away; base qualities are absent.

The CDR3 has 12 amino acids, counting the end cysteine and phenylalanine. The read is trimmed to its CDR3 DNA, 36 bases read in frame from base 1. In the germline V gene (reference sequence), CDR1 corresponds to SGHNT and CDR2 to YYREEE. V is shortened by 4 bases, J by 9 bases, and the region joining them spans 11 bases. The method was the immunoSEQ multiplex PCR assay. TCRdb's version of the immuneACCESS table is confined to in-frame rearrangements and falls short of the full clone set. An unresolved V gene accounts for under half of the shortfall where checked; the remainder is of unknown origin. This sample holds 130,000 or so clones; roughly 88% were observed only once. The ten most abundant clones make up approximately 3.2% of the sample.

The sequencing sample was made of blood. The origin of this receptor is a man aged 50-60 years in good health. This receptor chain uses TRBV5-4 and TRBJ2-1; TRBD2 is a possible D gene, resting on 7 matching bases. The bases read TGTGCCAGCAGCCTGGGGGGGCTTGAGCAGTTCTTC. Its product reads: CASSLGGLEQFF. With the rest looked up from the reference TRBV5-4 and TRBJ2-1 genes rather than sequenced, the full variable domain is ETGVTQSPTHLIKTRGQQVTLRCSSQSGHNTVSWYQQALGQGPQFIFQYYREEENGRGNFPPRFSGLQFPNYSSELNVNALELDDSALYLCASSLGGLEQFFGPGTRLTVL.